This T cell receptor beta chain comes out of a study of sequential checkpoint blockade in melanoma. Study-level information: Randomization was 1:1 between first-line nivolumab→ipilimumab and ipilimumab→nivolumab. Maintenance nivolumab came after either treatment sequence. TCRβ was sequenced from DNA of some 97 pretreatment tumors. Matched biopsies came pretreatment and at week 13 for about 24 patients.

Treatment in this sample: randomized to nivolumab then ipilimumab (arm A) or the reverse (arm B). This CDR3 comprises 15 residues. V dropped 0 bases and J dropped 2; count of bases not matched to a gene: 4. Germline assignment: CDR1 LNHDA and CDR2 SQIVND (reference sequence). Some clones are missing from TCRdb's copy, which holds only in-frame ones; the method was immunoSEQ multiplex PCR. The table has roughly 21,000 clones, about 27% seen once. The rearrangement links TRBV19 to TRBJ2-7; TRBD2 matches at 7 bases. The source of this sequence is a human donor with melanoma. Sequenced material: tumor tissue (inferred from file names), taken from a patient given nivolumab and ipilimumab in sequence. The CDR3 nucleotides are TGTGCCAGTAGTATAGATGAGCGGGATGCCTACGAGCAGTACTTC. It specifies CASSIDERDAYEQYF.